These 32 T cell receptor beta chains were sequenced from one sample in a study of liver allograft versus peripheral blood T cells. As for the study in general: Comparing T cell receptor repertoires in transplanted livers with those in recipients' peripheral blood was part of the design.

In TCRdb, the reads were re-called with MiXCR into one record per CDR3 protein. Here the sample spans 8,000 or so distinct CDR3 sequences, about a fifth being singletons. These receptors all come from a human patient who had a liver transplant. The T cells may partly be graft donor cells.

Notes on this clonotype: A read error may explain this, as a much larger clone is one base away. V gene TRBV28 combines with J gene TRBJ2-1; maybe TRBD2 (7 bases). This CDR3 is 14 amino acids long. Germline lookup yields CDR1 MDHEN and CDR2 SYDVKM. The CDR3 is CTSFLEGGHNEQFF. In nucleotides, the CDR3 is TGTACCAGCTTTCTAGAGGGGGGGCACAATGAGCAGTTCTTC. Filled out from reference TRBV28 and TRBJ2-1, the complete variable domain reads DVKVTQSSRYLVKRTGEKVFLECVQDMDHENMFWYRQDPGLGLRLIYFSYDVKMKEKGDIPEGYSVSREKKERFSLILESASTNQTSMYLCTSFLEGGHNEQFFGPGTRLTVL.

Judged by abundance, this clonotype is medium-sized. The chain has TRBV19 and TRBJ1-5, with 9 nucleotides matching TRBD1. This CDR3 comprises 16 residues. V was pared by 4 bases and J by 4 bases, with 8 bases of the junction left unmatched. Germline CDR1 reads LNHDA; CDR2 reads SQIVND (reference sequence). The CDR3 sequence: CASSKAPGQGNQPQHF. Here the CDR3 DNA reads TGTGCCAGTAGTAAGGCCCCGGGACAGGGAAATCAGCCCCAGCATTTT.

The chain links TRBV20-1 to TRBJ1-5; 7 nucleotides match TRBD1. In germline, CDR1 is DFQATT, CDR2 SNEGSKA (reference sequence). The junction had 10 bases not matched to a gene; V was cut back by 6 bases and J by 2 bases. The CDR3 contains 15 residues. In DNA, the CDR3 is TGCAGTGCGACGGACAGGATAAGAGGCAATCAGCCCCAGCATTTT. This sequence encodes CSATDRIRGNQPQHF.

This clonotype is termed medium-sized. The rearrangement uses TRBV29-1 and TRBJ1-2; tentatively, D is TRBD1 (5 bases). Germline assignment: CDR1 SQVTM and CDR2 ANQGSEA. This CDR3 contains 13 residues. V lost 4 bases and J 3 bases, leaving 12 bases between the germline ends. This CDR3 is CSVGRVSDYGYTF. In DNA form, the CDR3 reads TGCAGCGTTGGCAGGGTCTCAGACTATGGCTACACCTTC.

This clonotype is categorized as medium-sized. This rearrangement joins TRBV18 to TRBJ2-1; D possibly corresponds to TRBD2 (7 bases). Germline V gene lookup returns CDR1 KGHSH and CDR2 LQKENI. The CDR3 runs to 13 residues. V was pared by 4 bases and J by 8 bases, with 12 bases between. CDR3: CASSRSGGDEQFF. CDR3 coding DNA: TGTGCCAGCTCACGCTCGGGGGGCGATGAGCAGTTCTTC.

In its sample, this clonotype ranks as medium-sized. This chain connects TRBV19 to TRBJ1-4; D is unclear. V was pared by 3 bases and J by 3 bases, with 5 bases between. The CDR3 is made up of 13 amino acids. In germline, CDR1 is LNHDA, CDR2 SQIVND (reference sequence). Written as DNA, the CDR3 is TGTGCCAGTAGTATCCGTCCTAATGAAAAACTGTTTTTT. Translation gives CASSIRPNEKLFF.

This clonotype was detected ten times or more. This chain links TRBV6-5 with TRBJ2-7; 7 bases match TRBD2. Unmatched junction bases numbered 6, after V lost 7 bases and J lost 3 bases. CDR3 length: 13 amino acids. Per germline, CDR1 MNHEY and CDR2 SVGAGI. DNA for the CDR3: TGTGCCAGCAACCCTCCGGGAGGCTACGAGCAGTACTTC. It specifies CASNPPGGYEQYF.

CDR3 bases: TGTGCCAGCAGCTTAGGTCTAACTACCGGGGAGCTGTTTTTT. Translated, it gives CASSLGLTTGELFF. The chain joins TRBV7-9 to TRBJ2-2; D is unclear. The CDR3 contains 14 residues. The ends were cut back, 1 base at V and 5 bases at J, with 8 bases in the middle. Germline V gene lookup returns CDR1 SEHNR and CDR2 FQNEAQ (reference sequence).

The CDR3 DNA reads as TGTGCCAGCAGTAGTGGAAACACCATATATTTT. This codes for CASSSGNTIYF. V usage is TRBV28 and J usage is TRBJ1-3; no clear D gene. Deletions cut 5 bases from V and 3 bases from J, with 2 bases between. There are 11 residues in the CDR3. Per the germline V gene, CDR1 is MDHEN and CDR2 is SYDVKM.

Points on this clonotype: A read error is possible here, since a much larger clone lies one base away. V and J are TRBV6-6 and TRBJ2-7, with 10 nucleotides matching TRBD1. This CDR3 is built from 16 residues. The germline V gene encodes CDR1 MNHNY and CDR2 SVGAGI (reference sequence). The CDR3 DNA follows: TGTGCCAGCAGTTACTCGATCGGGACAGGGGTCTACGAGCAGAACTTC. Its translation: CASSYSIGTGVYEQNF.

Worth noting for this clonotype: A much larger clone differs by one base, so this may be a read error. The V call is TRBV27, the J call TRBJ2-3, with 12 bases fitting TRBD2. CDR1 and CDR2 (germline): MNHEY, SMNVEV (reference sequence). V gave up 10 bases and J gave up 12 bases; unmatched junction bases: 20. The CDR3 loop spans 16 amino acids. This CDR3 is CATLLPGLAGGPAQYF. The CDR3 DNA follows: TGTGCCACCCTCCTACCCGGTCTAGCGGGGGGGCCAGCACAGTATTTT.

This clonotype rates as medium-sized. The chain uses TRBV19 and TRBJ2-5; either TRBD1 or TRBD2 may supply D (6 bases each). V gave up 3 bases and J gave up 2 bases, with 10 bases separating them. The CDR3 covers 14 residues. CDR1 and CDR2 (germline): LNHDA, SQIVND (reference sequence). The CDR3: CASSIGGRQETQYF. CDR3 sequence (DNA): TGTGCCAGTAGTATCGGGGGCAGACAAGAGACCCAGTACTTC. The variable domain in full, with the rest retrieved from reference TRBV19 and TRBJ2-5, is DGGITQSPKYLFRKEGQNVTLSCEQNLNHDAMYWYRQDPGQGLRLIYYSQIVNDFQKGDIAEGYSVSREKKESFPLTVTSAQKNPTAFYLCASSIGGRQETQYFGPGTRLLVL.

This clonotype is categorized as medium-sized (0.01 to 0.1%). J is TRBJ2-2 and V is TRBV7-2, with D perhaps TRBD1 (5 bases). Trimming removed 6 bases at V and 4 bases at J, with 9 bases between. This CDR3 contains 13 residues. CDR1 and CDR2 from the germline V gene are SGHTA and FQGNSA. CDR3 sequence: CASRTQGTGELFF. CDR3 DNA: TGTGCCAGCAGAACCCAGGGCACCGGGGAGCTGTTTTTT.

The gene calls are TRBV13 and TRBJ2-1; 8 nucleotides match TRBD2. With 5 bases clipped from V and 0 bases from J, the junction kept 12 bases outside the gene matches. This CDR3 is 18 amino acids long. From germline, CDR1 is PRHDT and CDR2 FYEKMQ (reference sequence). The CDR3 protein is CASSPVERESRSYNEQFF. The CDR3 bases are TGTGCCAGCAGCCCGGTGGAGCGGGAGAGCCGCTCCTACAATGAGCAGTTCTTC.

This clonotype was observed many times. This chain links TRBV6-6 with TRBJ1-5, with 8 bases lining up with TRBD1. CDR3 length: 17 amino acids. V dropped 5 bases and J dropped 5; count of bases not matched to a gene: 14. In germline, CDR1 is MNHNY, CDR2 SVGAGI (reference sequence). CDR3: CASSRRTGFIIDQPQHF. The CDR3, as DNA: TGTGCCAGCAGTCGCAGGACAGGGTTTATTATAGATCAGCCCCAGCATTTT.

Points on this clonotype: This clone may be a read error of a much larger clone one base away. The CDR3 ends on some other residue instead of the conserved phenylalanine or tryptophan, so this is likely a read error. The CDR3 reads CASTRGGTGYNEQFL. The CDR3 DNA is TGTGCCAGCACCCGCGGTGGGACTGGATACAATGAGCAGTTCTTA. V and J are TRBV6-2 or TRBV6-3 and TRBJ2-1; D possibly corresponds to TRBD2 (6 bases). V was trimmed by 7 bases and J by 4 bases, leaving 17 bases between them. Germline CDR1 and CDR2: MNHEY and SVGEGT. The CDR3 totals 15 residues.

This clonotype was recorded many times. The CDR3 coding sequence is TGTGCCAGTAGTAGGGGGGGAAACACCGGGGAGCTGTTTTTT. Translation: CASSRGGNTGELFF. The rearrangement uses TRBV19 and TRBJ2-2; TRBD2 matches 7 bases. Germline V gene data show CDR1 as LNHDA and CDR2 as SQIVND (reference sequence). V lost 4 bases to trimming and J lost 2 bases; unmatched junction nucleotides: 1. The CDR3 is made up of 14 amino acids.

By frequency in the sample, this clonotype is medium-sized (0.01 to 0.1%). This chain uses TRBV28 with TRBJ1-2; TRBD1 might be the D (5 bases). The V end lost 6 bases, the J end lost 2 bases, and 10 bases lay between the germline ends. CDR1 MDHEN and CDR2 SYDVKM come from the germline V gene. The CDR3 is 13 amino acids. This CDR3 is CASSRQYNYGYTF. DNA of the CDR3: TGTGCCAGCAGCAGACAGTACAACTATGGCTACACCTTC.

By frequency in the sample, this clonotype is medium-sized. The V gene is TRBV19, the J gene TRBJ1-4; TRBD1 agrees at 10 bases. Germline V gene data show CDR1 as LNHDA and CDR2 as SQIVND (reference sequence). The J segment lost 5 bases and the V segment lost 4 bases, leaving 4 bases of the junction unmatched. CDR3 size: 15 residues. The CDR3 is CASSSATGGNEKLFF. The CDR3 nucleotides read TGTGCCAGTAGTAGCGCGACAGGGGGCAATGAAAAACTGTTTTTT.

This clonotype qualifies as medium-sized. The gene calls are TRBV24-1 and TRBJ2-5; 9 positions agree with TRBD1. After removal of 4 bases from V and 5 bases from J, the junction contained 7 bases not matched to a gene. Germline CDR1 reads KGHDR; CDR2 reads SFDVKD. This CDR3 contains 15 residues. CDR3 in DNA: TGTGCCACCAGTGACGGGACAGGGTCGAGGGAGACCCAGTACTTC. Its protein is CATSDGTGSRETQYF.

Many counts were recorded for this clonotype. The chain has TRBV20-1 and TRBJ2-3; D possibly corresponds to TRBD2 (6 bases). The germline V and J ends were trimmed by 0 bases and 1 base, with 11 bases remaining between them. The CDR3 contains 15 residues. The germline CDR1 and CDR2 sequences are DFQATT and SNEGSKA (reference sequence). The CDR3 region is CSARDGGSGTDTQYF. CDR3 nucleotide sequence: TGCAGTGCTAGAGATGGAGGGTCGGGCACAGATACGCAGTATTTT.

Concerning this clonotype: A far larger clone is just one base off, so this is likely a read error. The chain employs TRBV6-6 and TRBJ2-2; a weak D match, TRBD2 (6 bases). Germline assignment: CDR1 MNHNY and CDR2 SVGAGI (reference sequence). The CDR3 spans 13 residues. CDR3 sequence (DNA): TGTGCCTCCGGGCGGGATAACACCCGGGAGCTGTTTTTT. This sequence encodes CASGRDNTRELFF.

This clonotype has a count of ten or more. The V call is TRBV19, the J call TRBJ2-5; 10 nucleotides align to TRBD2. The trim removed 2 bases at V and 3 bases at J, leaving 15 bases unmatched. The CDR3 has 19 residues. Germline lookup yields CDR1 LNHDA and CDR2 SQIVND (reference sequence). CDR3: CASSIRGLAGAYGEETQYF. Written as DNA, the CDR3 is TGTGCCAGTAGTATAAGGGGGCTAGCGGGAGCCTACGGAGAAGAGACCCAGTACTTC.

This clonotype was counted a few times. CDR3 residues: CASSGASGELFF. The CDR3 region has the DNA TGTGCCAGCAGCGGGGCGTCCGGGGAGCTGTTTTTT. The genes are TRBV9 and TRBJ2-2; unclear D gene. The V gene lost 3 bases and the J gene lost 6 bases, with 6 bases spanning the gap. Germline values: CDR1 SGDLS, CDR2 YYNGEE. The length of the CDR3 is 12 residues.

This chain uses TRBV19 with TRBJ1-2; 7 bases line up with TRBD1. Germline values: CDR1 LNHDA, CDR2 SQIVND (reference sequence). The CDR3 covers 13 residues. Trimming cost V 5 bases and J 14 bases; bases outside gene matches: 14. CDR3 amino acids: CASSVTGTVVYTF. The CDR3 region has the DNA TGTGCCAGTAGTGTAACCGGGACAGTCGTTTATACCTTC.

The gene calls are TRBV5-4 and TRBJ1-3; D is possibly TRBD1 (6 bases). Germline CDR1 and CDR2: SGHNT and YYREEE (reference sequence). The CDR3 spans 15 residues. The V end lost 0 bases, the J end lost 3 bases, and 10 bases lay between the germline ends. Written as DNA, the CDR3 is TGTGCCAGCAGCTTGGAAACAGGGATTGGAAACACCATATATTTT. Translating gives CASSLETGIGNTIYF.

This clonotype was recorded only once. The chain recombines TRBV2 with TRBJ1-1; weak D call: TRBD1 (6 bases). The CDR3 totals 11 residues. Germline values: CDR1 SNHLY, CDR2 FYNNEI. V was shortened by 9 bases and J by 7 bases, with 12 bases between the two germline ends. The CDR3 coding sequence is TGTGCCAGAACAACAGGGCTTGAAGCTTTCTTT. Translation: CARTTGLEAFF.

This clonotype is labeled as medium-sized. The chain carries TRBV18 and TRBJ1-6, with D perhaps matching TRBD1 (5 bases). The CDR3 runs 17 residues. Germline lookup yields CDR1 KGHSH and CDR2 LQKENI. Trimming removed 4 bases from V and 0 bases from J, with 13 bases in between. CDR3 sequence (DNA): TGTGCCAGCTCACTACAAGGGACCTCCTCCTATAATTCACCCCTCCACTTT. Encoded protein: CASSLQGTSSYNSPLHF. The full variable domain, with the rest looked up from reference TRBV18 and TRBJ1-6, is NAGVMQNPRHLVRRRGQEARLRCSPMKGHSHVYWYRQLPEEGLKFMVYLQKENIIDESGMPKERFSAEFPKEGPSILRIQQVVRGDSAAYFCASSLQGTSSYNSPLHFGNGTRLTVT.

This clonotype ranks as medium-sized. The V call is TRBV6-6, the J call TRBJ2-7; D perhaps matches TRBD2 (6 bases). Trimming took off 0 bases at V and 0 bases at J, with 6 bases between the two ends. CDR1 and CDR2 from the germline V gene are MNHNY and SVGAGI (reference sequence). The CDR3 runs 14 residues. The CDR3 nucleotides read TGTGCCAGCAGTTACTCGACTAGCTCCTACGAGCAGTACTTC. Protein product: CASSYSTSSYEQYF.

V and J are TRBV3-2 and TRBJ1-5; TRBD1, the D gene given by the table, was not confirmed from the DNA. TRBV3-2 is flagged as a pseudogene. This CDR3 spans 16 amino acids. The CDR3 is CASSPPTGLDNQPQHF. In nucleotides, the CDR3 is TGTGCCAGCAGCCCCCCGACAGGGCTTGACAATCAGCCCCAGCATTTT.

At least ten counts were recorded for this clonotype. The junction does not match germline at one end; this may be a read error. The chain links TRBV5-4 to TRBJ2-1, with TRBD1 matching over 9 bases. The CDR3 has 15 amino acids. The germline gives CDR1 SGHNT, CDR2 YYREEE (reference sequence). CDR3: CASRLDRGTYNEQFF. The DNA of the CDR3 is TGTGCCAGCAGATTGGACAGGGGAACCTACAATGAGCAGTTCTTC.

This clonotype is medium-sized. CDR3 loop: CASSVAGEGYGYTF. CDR3 nucleotide sequence: TGTGCCAGCAGCGTAGCTGGTGAGGGCTATGGCTACACCTTC. This chain connects TRBV9 to TRBJ1-2; D unresolved. This CDR3 contains 14 residues. In germline, CDR1 is SGDLS, CDR2 YYNGEE. V lost 0 bases and J 4 bases, leaving 10 bases between the germline ends.